Listed here are 17 T cell receptor beta chains from one sample, sequenced in a study of Ad26.COV2.S vaccination and SARS-CoV-2 variants. Treatment reported: over 15 received Ad26.COV2.S at low or high dose, single or two shots; about 5 received placebo; per-sample allocation not given. Sample collection was performed on day 63 after the first vaccine or placebo injection. TCRdb keeps only in-frame clones here, not all; method: immunoSEQ multiplex PCR. Here the sample spans hundreds of thousands of clones, roughly 89% being singletons. The sample here was peripheral blood, taken in a trial of Ad26.COV2.S vaccine versus placebo. These receptors were taken from a person between 18 and 59 years old who received the Ad26.COV2.S COVID-19 vaccine or a placebo.

The rearrangement links TRBV7-9 to TRBJ2-5; 12 nucleotides line up with TRBD2. The trim removed 8 bases at V and 2 bases at J, leaving 9 bases unmatched. Germline CDR1 is SEHNR and CDR2 is FQNEAQ (reference sequence). There are 16 residues in the CDR3. The chain's CDR3 is CASATSGGSEQETQYF. As DNA, the CDR3 is TGTGCCAGCGCGACTAGCGGGGGTTCGGAACAAGAGACCCAGTACTTC.

V and J are TRBV6-5 and TRBJ2-2, with unresolved D. The CDR3 has 14 residues. V lost 2 bases, J lost 7 bases, and 11 bases lay in between. Germline V gene data show CDR1 as MNHEY and CDR2 as SVGAGI. This CDR3 reads CASSYAESGGELFF. In nucleotides, the CDR3 is TGTGCCAGCAGTTACGCGGAGTCGGGCGGGGAGCTGTTTTTT.

The chain carries TRBV9 and TRBJ2-5, with TRBD2 matching over 10 bases. This CDR3 spans 16 amino acids. The germline V gene has CDR1 SGDLS and CDR2 YYNGEE. V was clipped by 3 bases and J by 2 bases; unmatched bases: 7. CDR3 in amino acids: CASSAHLLAGQETQYF. For the CDR3, the DNA is TGTGCCAGCAGCGCTCACCTACTAGCGGGACAAGAGACCCAGTACTTC.

The chain combines TRBV13 with TRBJ2-5, with TRBD2 matching 14 bases. CDR1 and CDR2 from the germline V gene are PRHDT and FYEKMQ (reference sequence). V shed 5 bases, J shed 2 bases, and the junction held 10 bases outside the gene matches. This CDR3 comprises 18 residues. CDR3 bases: TGTGCCAGCAGCCTTGGGACTAGCGGGGGCCTGGGACAAGAGACCCAGTACTTC. Translating gives CASSLGTSGGLGQETQYF.

The V call is TRBV4-3, the J call TRBJ2-6; D unclear. The V end was cut by 0 bases, the J end by 2 bases, with 8 bases between. CDR3 length: 16 amino acids. From germline, CDR1 is LGHNA and CDR2 YSLEER. The CDR3 nucleotides read TGCGCCAGCAGCCAAGATTCCAGAGCTGGGGCCAACGTCCTGACTTTC. This codes for CASSQDSRAGANVLTF.

This clone was seen once. Compared with germline, one end of the junction differs, possibly owing to a read error. This chain links TRBV5-4 with TRBJ2-2, with TRBD2 matching 8 bases. The CDR3 covers 16 residues. CDR1 and CDR2 (germline): SGHNT, YYREEE (reference sequence). In nucleotides, the CDR3 is TGTGCCAACAGCCTGCTGCGGGGGGCGAACACCGGGGAGCTGTTTTTT. As protein: CANSLLRGANTGELFF.

This rearrangement joins TRBV25-1 to TRBJ1-6, with TRBD1 as a possible D gene (5 bases). The V gene lost 3 bases and the J gene lost 3 bases, with 6 bases spanning the gap. There are 14 residues in the CDR3. Germline-derived CDR1 and CDR2 are MGHDK and SYGVNS. CDR3 DNA sequence: TGTGCCAGCAGTGATGGGGGCTATAATTCACCCCTCCACTTT. This translates into CASSDGGYNSPLHF.

This clone was seen only once. The chain recombines TRBV24-1 with TRBJ2-1; D is uncertain. Germline V lookup: CDR1 KGHDR, CDR2 SFDVKD. The V and J ends lost 1 base and 4 bases respectively, with 7 bases between them. The CDR3 contains 14 residues. Written as DNA, the CDR3 is TGTGCCACCAGTGATTTTGGGTCGTACAATGAGCAGTTCTTC. It specifies CATSDFGSYNEQFF.

The gene calls are TRBV27 and TRBJ1-1; D uncertain. The length of the CDR3 is 14 residues. CDR1 and CDR2 from the germline V gene are MNHEY and SMNVEV (reference sequence). The germline V and J ends were trimmed by 4 bases and 4 bases, with 13 bases remaining between them. CDR3 sequence: CASSWFSDGTEAFF. CDR3 DNA: TGTGCCAGCAGTTGGTTTTCGGACGGCACTGAAGCTTTCTTT.

This clone has just one count. CDR3: CASSSPATGKNIQYF. The CDR3 nucleotides read TGTGCCAGCAGCTCCCCTGCGACAGGAAAAAACATTCAGTACTTC. The chain recombines TRBV7-2 with TRBJ2-4, with D maybe TRBD1 (6 bases). The CDR3 has 15 amino acids. Germline V gene data show CDR1 as SGHTA and CDR2 as FQGNSA. Trimming took off 4 bases at V and 4 bases at J, with 14 bases between the two ends. Drawing the rest from reference TRBV7-2 and TRBJ2-4, the complete variable domain is GAGVSQSPSNKVTEKGKDVELRCDPISGHTALYWYRQSLGQGLEFLIYFQGNSAPDKSGLPSDRFSAERTGGSVSTLTIQRTQQEDSAVYLCASSSPATGKNIQYFGAGTRLSVL.

The rearrangement links TRBV7-2 to TRBJ1-5, with D maybe TRBD1 (5 bases). Trimming took off 2 bases at V and 6 bases at J, with 17 bases between the two ends. The V gene's germline CDR1 is SGHTA and CDR2 FQGNSA. The CDR3 runs 16 residues. The CDR3 reads CASSLFGSGTGQPQHF. The CDR3 DNA is TGTGCCAGCAGCTTATTTGGGTCCGGGACGGGTCAGCCCCAGCATTTT.

On this clone: The sample carries other DNA sequences with the same CDR3. The chain uses TRBV2 and TRBJ2-3; a weak D match, TRBD2 (7 bases). This CDR3 is 15 amino acids long. Germline V gives CDR1 SNHLY, CDR2 FYNNEI. V lost 4 bases, J lost 3 bases, and 14 bases lay in between. CDR3 region: CASSGRGGGTDTQYF. The CDR3 coding sequence is TGTGCCAGCAGTGGAAGGGGGGGTGGAACAGATACGCAGTATTTT.

V and J are TRBV7-9 and TRBJ1-1; D uncertain. The CDR3 consists of 11 residues. Trimming removed 3 bases from V and 5 bases from J, with 4 bases in between. Germline V gene sequence: CDR1 SEHNR, CDR2 FQNEAQ (reference sequence). CDR3 nucleotides: TGTGCCAGCAGCTTCAGAACTGAAGCTTTCTTT. Its translation is CASSFRTEAFF.

This clone was observed a single time. Written as DNA, the CDR3 is TGTGCCAGCAGCCTGGTAGGGGACACTGAAGCTTTCTTT. It specifies CASSLVGDTEAFF. The chain recombines TRBV11-2 with TRBJ1-1; tentative D call: TRBD1 (5 bases). This CDR3 has 13 amino acids. The V end lost 5 bases, the J end lost 3 bases, and 10 bases lay between the germline ends. Germline-derived CDR1 and CDR2 are SGHAT and FQNNGV.

The J gene is TRBJ1-3, the V gene TRBV7-9; D gene uncertain. V lost 6 bases, J lost 4 bases, and 13 bases lay in between. This CDR3 has 14 residues. In germline, CDR1 is SEHNR, CDR2 FQNEAQ (reference sequence). CDR3 sequence: CASRTDGRGNTIYF. The CDR3 bases are TGTGCCAGCAGAACCGATGGAAGAGGAAACACCATATATTTT.

This chain uses TRBV4-1 with TRBJ1-1; D might be TRBD1 (5 bases). CDR1 and CDR2 (germline): MGHRA, YSYEKL. The CDR3 is 22 amino acids. V lost 4 bases, J lost 0 bases, and 33 bases lay in between. CDR3 DNA: TGCGCCAGCAGCCCCCATCTCGGCGGGGAGAGCAGGGCTAAATATCTGAACACTGAAGCTTTCTTT. Amino acid sequence: CASSPHLGGESRAKYLNTEAFF.

The chain joins TRBV6-2 or TRBV6-3 to TRBJ2-4; 7 bases align to TRBD1. V gave up 5 bases and J gave up 3 bases; unmatched junction bases: 7. This CDR3 has 15 residues. CDR1 and CDR2 from the germline V gene are MNHEY and SVGEGT. CDR3 DNA sequence: TGTGCCAGCAGTCCAAGACAGGGAGTCAAAAACATTCAGTACTTC. Protein sequence: CASSPRQGVKNIQYF.